The following is a TCR beta chain sequence with its context. The trim removed 3 bases at V and 3 bases at J, leaving 2 bases unmatched. Looked up from germline, CDR1 is LGHDT and CDR2 is YNNKEL (reference sequence). CDR3 length: 15 amino acids. This sample is drawn from a study of blood T cell repertoires in COVID-19. Some clones are missing from TCRdb's copy, which holds only in-frame ones; the method was immunoSEQ multiplex PCR. The sample has over 100,000 clones, roughly 86% seen once. Followed over time, Seattle patients had been enrolled while infection was active. Sequences were obtained from peripheral blood. This TCR was sampled from a woman aged 70-85 years with COVID-19, enrolled during active disease. The genes are TRBV3-1 (or the pseudogene TRBV3-2) and TRBJ2-7; 13 bases map to TRBD2. In DNA, the CDR3 is TGTGCCAGCAGCCACGGACTAGCGGGGGTCTACGAGCAGTACTTC. It encodes CASSHGLAGVYEQYF.